The entry below gives a single T cell receptor (beta chain) sequence along with its context. Original handling: Estimation of nucleated cell counts relied on the amplification of reference gene primers. Here immunoSEQ multiplex PCR was the method, and the copy in TCRdb shows in-frame clones only, minus some. V and J calls and clone size are those listed in that table; D and trimming were worked out from the DNA. The data hold about 130,000 clones, with about 86% observed a single time. The data originate from a study of blood T cell repertoires in COVID-19. Study context: The samples span acute and convalescent COVID-19 from the United States, Italy and Spain.

In germline, CDR1 is LNHDA, CDR2 SQIVND (reference sequence). CDR3 length equals 15 residues. The V end was cut by 7 bases, the J end by 1 base, with 16 bases between. This TCR was sampled from a woman in her 50s with acute or convalescent COVID-19. This chain joins TRBV19 and TRBJ1-1; the D is unclear. Sequencing used peripheral blood. CDR3 sequence reads: CASTLELLGNTEAFF. The CDR3 nucleotides are TGTGCCAGTACCCTAGAGTTGTTGGGGAACACTGAAGCTTTCTTT.